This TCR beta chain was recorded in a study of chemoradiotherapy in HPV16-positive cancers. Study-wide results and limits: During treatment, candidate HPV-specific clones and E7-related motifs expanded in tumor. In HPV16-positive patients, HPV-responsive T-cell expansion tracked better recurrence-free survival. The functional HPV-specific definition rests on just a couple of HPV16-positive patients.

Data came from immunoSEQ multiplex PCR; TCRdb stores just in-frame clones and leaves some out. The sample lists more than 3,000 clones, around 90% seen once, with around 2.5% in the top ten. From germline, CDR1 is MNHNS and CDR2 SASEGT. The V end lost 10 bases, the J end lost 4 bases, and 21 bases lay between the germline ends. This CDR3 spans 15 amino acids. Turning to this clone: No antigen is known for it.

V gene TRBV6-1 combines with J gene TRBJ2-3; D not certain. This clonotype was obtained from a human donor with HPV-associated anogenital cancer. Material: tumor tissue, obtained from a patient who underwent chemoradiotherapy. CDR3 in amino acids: CATVLGWGVPDTQYF. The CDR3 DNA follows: TGTGCCACCGTCCTCGGGTGGGGTGTTCCAGATACGCAGTATTTT.